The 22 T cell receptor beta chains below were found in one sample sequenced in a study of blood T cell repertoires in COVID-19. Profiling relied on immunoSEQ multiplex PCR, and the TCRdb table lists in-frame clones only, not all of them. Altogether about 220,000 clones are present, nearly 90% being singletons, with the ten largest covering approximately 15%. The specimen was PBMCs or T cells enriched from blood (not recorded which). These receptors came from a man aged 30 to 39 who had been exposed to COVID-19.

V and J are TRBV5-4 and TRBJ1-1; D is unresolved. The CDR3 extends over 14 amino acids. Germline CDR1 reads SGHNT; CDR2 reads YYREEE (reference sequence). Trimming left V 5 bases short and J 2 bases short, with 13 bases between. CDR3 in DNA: TGTGCCAGCAGTCAAAAAACAAAAAACACTGAAGCTTTCTTT. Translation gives CASSQKTKNTEAFF.

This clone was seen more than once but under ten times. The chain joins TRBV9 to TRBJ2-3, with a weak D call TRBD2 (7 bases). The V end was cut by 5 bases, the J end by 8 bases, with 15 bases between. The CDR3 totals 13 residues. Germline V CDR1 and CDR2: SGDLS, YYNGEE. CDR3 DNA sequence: TGTGCCAGCAGTGACGGGGGGCCGCGTACGCAGTATTTT. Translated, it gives CASSDGGPRTQYF.

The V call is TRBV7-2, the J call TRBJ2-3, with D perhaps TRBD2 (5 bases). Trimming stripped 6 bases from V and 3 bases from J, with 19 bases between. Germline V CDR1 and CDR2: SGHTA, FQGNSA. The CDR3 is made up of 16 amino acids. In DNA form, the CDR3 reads TGTGCCAGCAGTTCCACAGCTCAGCGGCCTACAGATACGCAGTATTTT. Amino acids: CASSSTAQRPTDTQYF.

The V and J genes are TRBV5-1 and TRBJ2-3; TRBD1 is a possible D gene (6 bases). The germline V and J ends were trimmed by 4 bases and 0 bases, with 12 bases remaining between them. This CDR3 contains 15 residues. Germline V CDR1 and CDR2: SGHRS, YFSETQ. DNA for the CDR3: TGCGCCAGCAGCCACAGGGTAGCTAGCACAGATACGCAGTATTTT. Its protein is CASSHRVASTDTQYF.

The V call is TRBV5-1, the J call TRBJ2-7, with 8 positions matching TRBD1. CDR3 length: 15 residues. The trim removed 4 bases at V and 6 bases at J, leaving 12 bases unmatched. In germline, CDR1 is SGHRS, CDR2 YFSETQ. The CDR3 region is CASSQAQGAVREQYF. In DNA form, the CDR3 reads TGCGCCAGCAGCCAAGCGCAGGGGGCCGTACGCGAGCAGTACTTC.

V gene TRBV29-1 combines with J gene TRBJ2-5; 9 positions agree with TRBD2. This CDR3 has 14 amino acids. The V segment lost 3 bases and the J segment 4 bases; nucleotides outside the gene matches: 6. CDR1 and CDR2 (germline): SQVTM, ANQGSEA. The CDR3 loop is CSVERGGLGETQYF. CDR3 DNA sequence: TGCAGCGTTGAGCGGGGGGGCTTGGGAGAGACCCAGTACTTC. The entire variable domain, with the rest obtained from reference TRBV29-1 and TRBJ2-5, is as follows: SAVISQKPSRDICQRGTSLTIQCQVDSQVTMMFWYRQQPGQSLTLIATANQGSEATYESGFVIDKFPISRPNLTFSTLTVSNMSPEDSSIYLCSVERGGLGETQYFGPGTRLLVL.

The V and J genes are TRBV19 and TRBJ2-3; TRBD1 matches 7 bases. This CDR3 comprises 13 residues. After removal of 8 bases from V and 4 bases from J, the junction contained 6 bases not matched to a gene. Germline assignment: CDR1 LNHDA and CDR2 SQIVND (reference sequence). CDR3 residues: CASAEGASDTQYF. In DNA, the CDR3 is TGTGCCAGTGCTGAGGGGGCGTCAGATACGCAGTATTTT.

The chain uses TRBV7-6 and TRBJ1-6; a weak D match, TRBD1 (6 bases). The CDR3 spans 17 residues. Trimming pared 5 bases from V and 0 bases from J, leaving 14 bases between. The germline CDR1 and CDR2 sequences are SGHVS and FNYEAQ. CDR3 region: CASSLSGGRSYNSPLHF. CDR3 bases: TGTGCCAGCAGCCTATCCGGGGGGCGCTCCTATAATTCACCCCTCCACTTT.

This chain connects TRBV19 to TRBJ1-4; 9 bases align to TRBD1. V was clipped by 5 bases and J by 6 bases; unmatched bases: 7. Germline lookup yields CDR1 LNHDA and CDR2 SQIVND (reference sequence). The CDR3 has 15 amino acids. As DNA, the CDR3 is TGTGCCAGTAGTCTGACCGGGACAGGGTATGAAAAACTGTTTTTT. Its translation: CASSLTGTGYEKLFF.

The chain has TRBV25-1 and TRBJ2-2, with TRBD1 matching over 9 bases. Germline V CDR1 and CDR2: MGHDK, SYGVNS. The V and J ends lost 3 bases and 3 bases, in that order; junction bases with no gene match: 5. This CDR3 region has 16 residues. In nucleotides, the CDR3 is TGTGCCAGCAGTGAGTCCACAGGGGGCTACACCGGGGAGCTGTTTTTT. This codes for CASSESTGGYTGELFF.

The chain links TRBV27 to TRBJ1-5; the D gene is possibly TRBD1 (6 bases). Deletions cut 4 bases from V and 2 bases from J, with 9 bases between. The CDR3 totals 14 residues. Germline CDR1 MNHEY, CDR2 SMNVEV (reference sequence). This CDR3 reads CASSSGAGNQPQHF. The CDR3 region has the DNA TGTGCCAGCAGTTCAGGGGCCGGCAATCAGCCCCAGCATTTT.

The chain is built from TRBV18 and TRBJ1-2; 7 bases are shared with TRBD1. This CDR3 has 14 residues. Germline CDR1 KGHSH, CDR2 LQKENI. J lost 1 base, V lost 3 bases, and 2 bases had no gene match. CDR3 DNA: TGTGCCAGCTCACCGGGACAGCTTAACTATGGCTACACCTTC. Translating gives CASSPGQLNYGYTF. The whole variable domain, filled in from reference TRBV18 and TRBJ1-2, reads NAGVMQNPRHLVRRRGQEARLRCSPMKGHSHVYWYRQLPEEGLKFMVYLQKENIIDESGMPKERFSAEFPKEGPSILRIQQVVRGDSAAYFCASSPGQLNYGYTFGSGTRLTVV.

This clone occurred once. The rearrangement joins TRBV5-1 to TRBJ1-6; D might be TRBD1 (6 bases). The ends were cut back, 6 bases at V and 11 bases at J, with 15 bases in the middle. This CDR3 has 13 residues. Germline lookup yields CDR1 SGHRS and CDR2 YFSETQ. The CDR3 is CASTSDSSAPLHF. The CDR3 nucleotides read TGCGCCAGCACCTCGGACAGTAGTGCACCCCTCCACTTT.

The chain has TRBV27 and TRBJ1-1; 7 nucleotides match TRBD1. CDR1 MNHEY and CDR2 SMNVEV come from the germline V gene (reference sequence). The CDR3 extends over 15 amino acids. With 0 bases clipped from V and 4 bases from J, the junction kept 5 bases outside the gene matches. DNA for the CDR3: TGTGCCAGCAGTTTATCGAAGGGGGCTGGCACTGAAGCTTTCTTT. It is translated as CASSLSKGAGTEAFF.

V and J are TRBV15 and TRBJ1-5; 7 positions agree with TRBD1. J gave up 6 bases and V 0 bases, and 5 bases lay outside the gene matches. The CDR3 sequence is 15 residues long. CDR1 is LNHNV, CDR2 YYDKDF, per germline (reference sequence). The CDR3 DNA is TGTGCCACCAGCAGAGATCCAGGGGGTGGTCAGCCCCAGCATTTT. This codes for CATSRDPGGGQPQHF.

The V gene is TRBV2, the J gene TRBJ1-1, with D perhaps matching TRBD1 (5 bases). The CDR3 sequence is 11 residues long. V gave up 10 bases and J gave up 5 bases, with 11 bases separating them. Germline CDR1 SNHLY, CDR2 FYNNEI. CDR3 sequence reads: CATWGVTEAFF. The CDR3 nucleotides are TGTGCCACGTGGGGGGTGACTGAAGCTTTCTTT.

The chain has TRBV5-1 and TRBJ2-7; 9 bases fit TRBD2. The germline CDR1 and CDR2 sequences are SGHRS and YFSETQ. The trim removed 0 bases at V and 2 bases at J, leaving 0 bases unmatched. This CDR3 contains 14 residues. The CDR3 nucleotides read TGCGCCAGCAGCTTGGCTAGCGGGGCCTACGAGCAGTACTTC. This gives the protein CASSLASGAYEQYF.

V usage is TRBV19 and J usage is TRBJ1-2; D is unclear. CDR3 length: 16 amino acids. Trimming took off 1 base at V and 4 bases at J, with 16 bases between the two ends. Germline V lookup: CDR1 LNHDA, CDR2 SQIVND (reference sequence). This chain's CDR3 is CASSIGFRGGSYGYTF. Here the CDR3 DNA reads TGTGCCAGTAGTATAGGTTTTCGGGGAGGCTCCTATGGCTACACCTTC.

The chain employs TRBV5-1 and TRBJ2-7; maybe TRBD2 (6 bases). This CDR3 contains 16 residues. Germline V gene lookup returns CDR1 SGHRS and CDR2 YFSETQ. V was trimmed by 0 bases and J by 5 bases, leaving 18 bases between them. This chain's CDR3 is CASSLDGVRGSDEQYF. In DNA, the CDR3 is TGCGCCAGCAGCTTGGATGGGGTCCGGGGGTCGGACGAGCAGTACTTC.

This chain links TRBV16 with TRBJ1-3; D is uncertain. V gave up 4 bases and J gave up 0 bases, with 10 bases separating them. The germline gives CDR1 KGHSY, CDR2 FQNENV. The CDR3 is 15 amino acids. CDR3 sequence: CASSLPGSSGNTIYF. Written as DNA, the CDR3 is TGTGCCAGCAGCCTTCCGGGAAGCTCTGGAAACACCATATATTTT.

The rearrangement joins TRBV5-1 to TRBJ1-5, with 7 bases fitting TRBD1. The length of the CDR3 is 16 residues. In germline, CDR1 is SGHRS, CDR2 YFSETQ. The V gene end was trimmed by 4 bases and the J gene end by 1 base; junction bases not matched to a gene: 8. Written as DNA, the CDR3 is TGCGCCAGCAGCCTGGGGGCAGGGGGAAGCAATCAGCCCCAGCATTTT. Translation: CASSLGAGGSNQPQHF.

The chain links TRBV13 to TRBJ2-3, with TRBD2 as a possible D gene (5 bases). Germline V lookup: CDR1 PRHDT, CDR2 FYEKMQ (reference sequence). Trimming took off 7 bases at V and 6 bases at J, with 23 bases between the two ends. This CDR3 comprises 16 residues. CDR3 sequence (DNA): TGTGCCAGCAACACGAGAGCGGCGGAAGTCAGGGATACGCAGTATTTT. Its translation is CASNTRAAEVRDTQYF.